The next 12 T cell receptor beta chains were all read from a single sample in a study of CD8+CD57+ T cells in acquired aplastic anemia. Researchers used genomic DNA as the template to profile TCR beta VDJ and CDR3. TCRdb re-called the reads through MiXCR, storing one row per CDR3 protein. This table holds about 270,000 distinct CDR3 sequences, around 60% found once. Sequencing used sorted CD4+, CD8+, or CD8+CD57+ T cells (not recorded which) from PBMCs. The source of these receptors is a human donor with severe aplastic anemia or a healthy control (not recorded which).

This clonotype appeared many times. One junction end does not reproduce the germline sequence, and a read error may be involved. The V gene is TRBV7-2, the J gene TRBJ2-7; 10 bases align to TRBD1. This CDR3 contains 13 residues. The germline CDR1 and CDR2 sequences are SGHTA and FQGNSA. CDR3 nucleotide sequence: TGTGCCGGCAGCCTAGGGACAGGGGACGAGCAGTACTTC. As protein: CAGSLGTGDEQYF.

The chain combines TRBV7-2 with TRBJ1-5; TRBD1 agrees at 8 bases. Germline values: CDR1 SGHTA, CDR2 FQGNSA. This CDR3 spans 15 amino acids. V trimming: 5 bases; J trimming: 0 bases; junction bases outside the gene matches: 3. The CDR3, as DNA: TGTGCCAGCAGCCGACAGGGGTATAGCAATCAGCCCCAGCATTTT. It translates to CASSRQGYSNQPQHF. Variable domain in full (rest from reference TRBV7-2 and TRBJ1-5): GAGVSQSPSNKVTEKGKDVELRCDPISGHTALYWYRQSLGQGLEFLIYFQGNSAPDKSGLPSDRFSAERTGGSVSTLTIQRTQQEDSAVYLCASSRQGYSNQPQHFGDGTRLSIL.

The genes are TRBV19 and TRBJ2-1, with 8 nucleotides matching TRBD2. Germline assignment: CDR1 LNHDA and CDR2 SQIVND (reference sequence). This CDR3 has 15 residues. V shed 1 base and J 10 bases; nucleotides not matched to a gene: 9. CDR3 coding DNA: TGTGCCAGTAGTATAGCCACGGGGGGGCGAGGGGAGCAGTTCTTC. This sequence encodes CASSIATGGRGEQFF.

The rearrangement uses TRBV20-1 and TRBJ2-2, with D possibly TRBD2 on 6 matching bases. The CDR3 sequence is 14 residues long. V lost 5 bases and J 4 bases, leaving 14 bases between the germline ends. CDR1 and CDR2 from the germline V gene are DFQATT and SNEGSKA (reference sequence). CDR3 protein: CSAASGRGTGELFF. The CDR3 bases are TGCAGTGCTGCCTCGGGGCGGGGCACCGGGGAGCTGTTTTTT.

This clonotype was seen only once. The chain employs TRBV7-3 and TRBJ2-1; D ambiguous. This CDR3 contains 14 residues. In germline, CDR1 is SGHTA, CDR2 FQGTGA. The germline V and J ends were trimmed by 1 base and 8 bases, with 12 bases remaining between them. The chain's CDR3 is CASSLIGPEDEQFF. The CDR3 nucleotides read TGTGCCAGCAGCTTAATTGGCCCCGAGGATGAGCAGTTCTTC.

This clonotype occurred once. CDR3 loop: CASSLELNQPQHF. The CDR3 nucleotides are TGCGCCAGCAGCTTGGAGCTCAATCAGCCCCAGCATTTT. The gene calls are TRBV5-1 and TRBJ1-5; D is undetermined. The germline gives CDR1 SGHRS, CDR2 YFSETQ. This CDR3 region has 13 residues. With 0 bases removed from V and 3 bases from J, the gap between germline ends came to 4 bases.

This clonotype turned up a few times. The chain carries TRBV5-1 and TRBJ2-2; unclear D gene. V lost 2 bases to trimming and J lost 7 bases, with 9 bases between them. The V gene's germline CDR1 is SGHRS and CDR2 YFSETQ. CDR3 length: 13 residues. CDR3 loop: CASSLREIGELFF. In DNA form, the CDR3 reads TGCGCCAGCAGCTTACGTGAGATCGGGGAGCTGTTTTTT.

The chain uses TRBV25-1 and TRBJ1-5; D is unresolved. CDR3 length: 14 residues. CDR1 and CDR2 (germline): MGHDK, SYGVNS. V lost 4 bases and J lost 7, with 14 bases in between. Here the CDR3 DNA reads TGTGCCAGCAGTGCTAGTTTAGCAGGACAGCCCCAGCATTTT. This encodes CASSASLAGQPQHF.

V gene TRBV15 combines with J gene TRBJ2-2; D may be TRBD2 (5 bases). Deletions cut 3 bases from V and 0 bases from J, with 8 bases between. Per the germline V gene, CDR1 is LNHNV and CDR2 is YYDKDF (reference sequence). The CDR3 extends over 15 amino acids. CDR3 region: CATSRRRSNTGELFF. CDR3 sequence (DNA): TGTGCCACCAGCAGGAGGAGGTCGAACACCGGGGAGCTGTTTTTT.

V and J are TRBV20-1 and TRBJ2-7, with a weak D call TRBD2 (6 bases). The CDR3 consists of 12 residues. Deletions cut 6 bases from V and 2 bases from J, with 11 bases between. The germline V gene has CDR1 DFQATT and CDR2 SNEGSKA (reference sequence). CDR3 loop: CSARTTPYEQYF. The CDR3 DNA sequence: TGCAGTGCCAGGACTACCCCCTACGAGCAGTACTTC.

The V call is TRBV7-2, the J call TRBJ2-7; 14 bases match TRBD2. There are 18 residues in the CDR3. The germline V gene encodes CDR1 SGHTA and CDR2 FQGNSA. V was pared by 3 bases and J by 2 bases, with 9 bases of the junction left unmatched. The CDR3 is CASSLVLGGLAGAYEQYF. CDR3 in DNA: TGTGCCAGCAGCTTGGTACTCGGGGGACTAGCGGGAGCCTACGAGCAGTACTTC.

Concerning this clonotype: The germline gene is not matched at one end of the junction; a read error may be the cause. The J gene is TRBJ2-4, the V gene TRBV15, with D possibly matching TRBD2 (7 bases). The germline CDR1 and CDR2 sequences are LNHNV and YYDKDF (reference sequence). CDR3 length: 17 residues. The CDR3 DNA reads TGTGCCACCAGCAACGTAGGGGGGGGGGGTAAAAAAAACATTCAGTATTTC. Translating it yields CATSNVGGGGKKNIQYF.